The clone carrying this T cell receptor beta chain was observed a few times. Its specificity is unknown. This sample is part of a study of T cells after yellow fever vaccination. General observations from the study: Clonotypes shared by both compartments, CD4 and CD8, made up a small share. Among primary-vaccination clones, most reappeared after the booster, at approximately 97% for CD4 and 85% to 90% for CD8.

In TCRdb, the 5' RACE reads were re-called with MiXCR into one record per CDR3 protein. The sample consists of about 630,000 distinct CDR3 sequences, 10% to 15% of them appearing once. This CDR3 spans 13 amino acids. Germline V gene data show CDR1 as MNHEY and CDR2 as SVGEGT. V lost 7 bases, J lost 1 base, and 11 bases lay in between. This sequence originates from a young man who received the YFV17D yellow fever vaccine. This specimen consisted of PBMCs, obtained on the day of the yellow fever booster vaccination. The chain carries TRBV6-2 or TRBV6-3 and TRBJ2-7; D may match TRBD1 or TRBD2 (5 bases each). The CDR3 DNA is TGTGCCAGCACTTGGGACGGATCCTACGAGCAGTACTTC. Its translation is CASTWDGSYEQYF.